Listed here are 30 T cell receptor beta chains from one sample, sequenced in a study of OX40 agonist ivuxolimab in advanced cancers. Library prep was done by the immunoSEQ multiplex PCR assay. In its TCRdb copy, this immuneACCESS table keeps in-frame sequences only and misses some clones. Where compared with another copy, unresolved V genes explain less than half of these, and the others have no known cause. The sample table records 70,000 to 85,000 clones; 84% of these occur just once. Jointly, the top ten make up 2.1% of the sample. The sample in question was CD4+ or CD8+ T cells sorted from blood, obtained in a trial of the OX40 agonist ivuxolimab. All receptors come from an adult with an advanced solid tumor such as melanoma, head and neck, liver or kidney cancer.

The chain is built from TRBV7-2 and TRBJ2-1; 8 positions match TRBD2. Germline loops: CDR1 SGHTA, CDR2 FQGNSA. This CDR3 has 19 residues. V shed 3 bases, J shed 5 bases, and the junction held 18 bases outside the gene matches. The CDR3 DNA reads TGTGCCAGCAGCTTCGACACCTTTTCTTCGGGACTAGGCGACAATGAGCAGTTCTTC. This sequence encodes CASSFDTFSSGLGDNEQFF.

The chain has TRBV7-2 and TRBJ2-3, with D hard to call. V lost 5 bases to trimming and J lost 1 base, with 10 bases between them. Germline V gene sequence: CDR1 SGHTA, CDR2 FQGNSA. The CDR3 has 14 amino acids. DNA for the CDR3: TGTGCCAGCAGCCAAGCAGGCGGCACAGATACGCAGTATTTT. Residues: CASSQAGGTDTQYF. Variable domain in full (rest from reference TRBV7-2 and TRBJ2-3): GAGVSQSPSNKVTEKGKDVELRCDPISGHTALYWYRQSLGQGLEFLIYFQGNSAPDKSGLPSDRFSAERTGGSVSTLTIQRTQQEDSAVYLCASSQAGGTDTQYFGPGTRLTVL.

The sample holds one count of this clone. The chain recombines TRBV6-5 with TRBJ1-6; no clear D. Trimming took off 2 bases at V and 1 base at J, with 9 bases between the two ends. CDR3 size: 16 residues. From germline, CDR1 is MNHEY and CDR2 SVGAGI. This CDR3 reads CASSYEHSSYNSPLHF. The DNA of the CDR3 is TGTGCCAGCAGTTACGAGCACTCGTCCTATAATTCACCCCTCCACTTT.

This clone appeared a single time. The genes are TRBV5-1 and TRBJ1-6; D uncertain. The length of the CDR3 is 13 residues. In germline, CDR1 is SGHRS, CDR2 YFSETQ. Trimming removed 0 bases at V and 7 bases at J, with 5 bases between. In DNA, the CDR3 is TGCGCCAGCAGCTTGGGGCGGAATTCACCCCTCCACTTT. Translation: CASSLGRNSPLHF.

The V call is TRBV6-1, the J call TRBJ2-7; TRBD1 might be the D (5 bases). In germline, CDR1 is MNHNS, CDR2 SASEGT. The CDR3 consists of 16 residues. The germline V and J ends were trimmed by 2 bases and 1 base, with 15 bases remaining between them. The CDR3 DNA sequence: TGTGCCAGCAGTGAAAATAGGGGTACAGCTTCCTACGAGCAGTACTTC. Protein: CASSENRGTASYEQYF.

The V gene is TRBV2, the J gene TRBJ1-4, with D unresolved. Trimming took 0 bases from V and 7 from J, leaving 12 bases between them. This CDR3 contains 15 residues. Germline CDR1 reads SNHLY; CDR2 reads FYNNEI. CDR3 sequence (DNA): TGTGCCAGCAGTGAAGCTCGGGGTCGGGGTGAAAAACTGTTTTTT. The encoded protein is CASSEARGRGEKLFF.

The V and J genes are TRBV7-2 and TRBJ2-7, with TRBD2 matching 10 bases. Trimming removed 5 bases from V and 6 bases from J; junction bases left unmatched: 10. The CDR3 has 15 amino acids. Germline V gene lookup returns CDR1 SGHTA and CDR2 FQGNSA. The CDR3 bases are TGTGCCAGCAGCCCGGTGGCTAGCGGGAGTGGCGAGCAGTACTTC. Translated: CASSPVASGSGEQYF.

The table lists this clone with a few counts. This chain uses TRBV13 with TRBJ2-2, with D perhaps given as TRBD1 or TRBD2 (5 bases each). This CDR3 is built from 16 residues. Per germline, CDR1 PRHDT and CDR2 FYEKMQ (reference sequence). The V and J ends lost 0 bases and 0 bases respectively, with 8 bases between them. The DNA of the CDR3 is TGTGCCAGCAGCTTAGGCGGGGCCACGAACACCGGGGAGCTGTTTTTT. Translated: CASSLGGATNTGELFF.

To note about this clone: The same CDR3 arises from other DNA sequences in this sample as well. J is TRBJ2-2 and V is TRBV19; 8 bases are a match to TRBD1. This CDR3 is built from 13 residues. The germline V gene encodes CDR1 LNHDA and CDR2 SQIVND (reference sequence). V gave up 5 bases and J gave up 4 bases; unmatched junction bases: 0. CDR3 loop: CASSGQGTGELFF. The DNA for the CDR3 is TGTGCCAGTAGTGGACAGGGCACCGGGGAGCTGTTTTTT.

This clone showed up just once. This chain joins TRBV5-5 and TRBJ2-6; D unresolved. Germline CDR1 reads SGHKS; CDR2 reads YYEKEE (reference sequence). The CDR3 sequence is 16 residues long. V gave up 4 bases and J gave up 0 bases, with 11 bases separating them. The chain's CDR3 is CASSRGRSSGANVLTF. The DNA of the CDR3 is TGTGCCAGCAGCCGCGGACGGTCCTCTGGGGCCAACGTCCTGACTTTC.

This rearrangement joins TRBV6-5 to TRBJ1-1; D not resolved. Germline-derived CDR1 and CDR2 are MNHEY and SVGAGI. This CDR3 has 14 amino acids. V lost 6 bases and J lost 6, with 17 bases in between. The CDR3 DNA sequence: TGTGCCAGCAGCTCGGAAACGGGCGGGGCTGAAGCTTTCTTT. Translation: CASSSETGGAEAFF.

This clone came up a few times. The chain uses TRBV28 and TRBJ1-5; 8 nucleotides match TRBD1. CDR1 and CDR2 (germline): MDHEN, SYDVKM. The CDR3 has 17 amino acids. After removal of 2 bases from V and 3 bases from J, the junction contained 9 bases not matched to a gene. The CDR3 is CASSLLGAGGVNQPQHF. The CDR3 DNA follows: TGTGCCAGCAGTTTACTCGGGGCAGGGGGCGTCAATCAGCCCCAGCATTTT.

The chain links TRBV7-8 to TRBJ1-4, with 7 bases matching TRBD1. The CDR3 has 15 residues. V gave up 5 bases and J gave up 5 bases; unmatched junction bases: 8. The germline V gene has CDR1 SGHVS and CDR2 FQNEAQ. CDR3 coding DNA: TGTGCCAGCAGCATCAACAGGGGAAAGAATGAAAAACTGTTTTTT. Translated, it gives CASSINRGKNEKLFF.

The chain couples TRBV11-2 to TRBJ2-1; the D is unclear. Trimming stripped 8 bases from V and 0 bases from J, with 8 bases between. Per the germline V gene, CDR1 is SGHAT and CDR2 is FQNNGV. The length of the CDR3 is 13 residues. In nucleotides, the CDR3 is TGTGCCAGCGGGCTCAGCTCCTACAATGAGCAGTTCTTC. It specifies CASGLSSYNEQFF.

The chain recombines TRBV29-1 with TRBJ2-3, with a tentative D call TRBD2 (6 bases). Trimming took off 7 bases at V and 1 base at J, with 12 bases between the two ends. The CDR3 totals 13 residues. Germline CDR1 and CDR2: SQVTM and ANQGSEA. The CDR3 DNA reads TGCAGCGGCGGGATTCTAGGCACAGATACGCAGTATTTT. This encodes CSGGILGTDTQYF.

In its sample, this clone was seen once. This chain links TRBV5-3 with TRBJ2-5, with 7 bases lining up with TRBD2. TRBV5-3 is marked as an open reading frame, function uncertain. After removal of 4 bases from V and 0 bases from J, the junction contained 18 bases not matched to a gene. CDR3 length equals 19 residues. CDR3 sequence (DNA): TGTGCCAGAAGCGATGCCCCGGGAGGTATAGGGGAGTACCAAGAGACCCAGTACTTC. Protein sequence: CARSDAPGGIGEYQETQYF.

The CDR3 is CASSLAGTGELFF. Here the CDR3 DNA reads TGTGCCAGCAGCTTAGCAGGGACCGGGGAGCTGTTTTTT. The V gene is TRBV7-3, the J gene TRBJ2-2, with D possibly being TRBD1 (5 bases). This CDR3 contains 13 residues. Per germline, CDR1 SGHTA and CDR2 FQGTGA. Trimming cost V 2 bases and J 5 bases, with 6 bases left between them.

The V and J genes are TRBV5-6 and TRBJ2-5; TRBD1 might be the D (6 bases). The CDR3 totals 15 residues. CDR1 and CDR2 (germline): SGHDT, YYEEEE. The V and J ends lost 1 base and 7 bases respectively, with 17 bases between them. The CDR3 DNA is TGTGCCAGCAGCTTGTGGAACAGGGTGCGAGGGACCCAGTACTTC. This gives the protein CASSLWNRVRGTQYF.

This clone occurred a few times. The CDR3 nucleotides read TGTGCCAGCAGCTTAGGGACAGGGACCCAGTACTTC. As protein: CASSLGTGTQYF. This chain connects TRBV7-8 to TRBJ2-5, with 7 bases lining up with TRBD1. CDR1 and CDR2 (germline): SGHVS, FQNEAQ. The CDR3 length is 12 residues. Trimming removed 1 base from V and 7 bases from J; junction bases left unmatched: 0.

The CDR3 loop reads CASRAGTNYGYTF. CDR3 nucleotide sequence: TGTGCCAGCAGGGCAGGGACTAACTATGGCTACACCTTC. The chain links TRBV28 to TRBJ1-2; D possibly corresponds to TRBD1 (5 bases). This CDR3 has 13 residues. Trimming took 6 bases from V and 0 from J, leaving 8 bases between them. In germline, CDR1 is MDHEN, CDR2 SYDVKM.

The CDR3 DNA follows: TGTGCCAGCAGACCGGGACTCGTGTACTACGAGCAGTACTTC. Its translation: CASRPGLVYYEQYF. J is TRBJ2-7 and V is TRBV28; D may be TRBD2 (6 bases). The CDR3 totals 14 residues. Germline assignment: CDR1 MDHEN and CDR2 SYDVKM. Trimming shortened V by 6 bases and J by 3 bases, and 15 bases separated the two germline ends.

The chain has TRBV7-2 and TRBJ2-1, with 10 bases aligning to TRBD2. This CDR3 is 16 amino acids long. Germline V gene sequence: CDR1 SGHTA, CDR2 FQGNSA. With V trimmed by 6 bases and J by 5 bases, 10 bases remained unmatched. CDR3 sequence (DNA): TGTGCCAGCAGAGTGGGGGCTAGCGGGAGTAACAATGAGCAGTTCTTC. This encodes CASRVGASGSNNEQFF.

The V call is TRBV30, the J call TRBJ1-5, with D perhaps TRBD1 (5 bases). Per germline, CDR1 GTSNPN and CDR2 SVGIG (reference sequence). V lost 1 base and J 5 bases, leaving 12 bases between the germline ends. This CDR3 is 14 amino acids long. For the CDR3, the DNA is TGTGCCTGGAGTGGACAGAACAACCATCAGCCCCAGCATTTT. It codes for CAWSGQNNHQPQHF.

This clone was observed a few times. This sequence joins TRBV4-3 and TRBJ2-3, with D hard to call. Trimming left V 0 bases short and J 2 bases short, with 15 bases between. CDR3 size: 17 residues. Germline CDR1 and CDR2: LGHNA and YSLEER. CDR3 in amino acids: CASSQDRLFIYTDTQYF. Written as DNA, the CDR3 is TGCGCCAGCAGCCAAGATCGGCTCTTCATCTACACAGATACGCAGTATTTT.

The rearrangement links TRBV29-1 to TRBJ1-5; possible D gene TRBD1, 5 bases. The germline gives CDR1 SQVTM, CDR2 ANQGSEA. CDR3 length: 12 residues. V shed 4 bases and J shed 7 bases, with 11 bases lying between them. CDR3 sequence reads: CSVGGARQPQHF. In nucleotides, the CDR3 is TGCAGCGTTGGAGGGGCCAGGCAGCCCCAGCATTTT.

The chain employs TRBV19 and TRBJ1-2, with 9 bases lining up with TRBD1. The CDR3 has 14 amino acids. Germline V CDR1 and CDR2: LNHDA, SQIVND (reference sequence). The trim removed 2 bases at V and 6 bases at J, leaving 4 bases unmatched. The CDR3 sequence: CASSITGGIDGYTF. The CDR3 DNA reads as TGTGCCAGTAGTATAACAGGGGGCATCGATGGCTACACCTTC.

The rearrangement uses TRBV4-2 and TRBJ2-3; tentatively, D is TRBD1 or TRBD2 (5 bases each). The germline V gene has CDR1 LGHNA and CDR2 YNFKEQ. This CDR3 is built from 15 residues. Trimming pared 0 bases from V and 7 bases from J, leaving 14 bases between. In DNA form, the CDR3 reads TGTGCCAGCAGCCAAGAGGCCCGGGGCCGATATACGCAGTATTTT. Its translation: CASSQEARGRYTQYF.

The rearrangement links TRBV18 to TRBJ1-5; D possibly corresponds to TRBD1 (6 bases). Germline V gene lookup returns CDR1 KGHSH and CDR2 LQKENI. Trimming pared 4 bases from V and 8 bases from J, leaving 15 bases between. The CDR3 loop spans 14 amino acids. The CDR3 loop is CASSLQQGKEPQHF. Here the CDR3 DNA reads TGTGCCAGCTCACTTCAACAGGGAAAAGAGCCCCAGCATTTT.

The chain is built from TRBV29-1 and TRBJ1-2; no definite D call. This CDR3 spans 12 amino acids. Between the trimmed V and J ends, which lost 8 bases and 4 bases, there was a span of 14 bases. Germline loops: CDR1 SQVTM, CDR2 ANQGSEA. CDR3 loop: CSLRSALYGYTF. The DNA for the CDR3 is TGCAGCCTAAGATCGGCCCTCTATGGCTACACCTTC.

The genes are TRBV4-1 and TRBJ2-1, with 8 bases that match TRBD1. This CDR3 spans 16 amino acids. Germline V CDR1 and CDR2: MGHRA, YSYEKL. V lost 3 bases and J lost 2; bases outside the gene matches: 6. CDR3 residues: CASSHTGTGTYNEQFF. The CDR3 nucleotides are TGCGCCAGCAGCCATACCGGGACAGGTACCTACAATGAGCAGTTCTTC.